This record looks at one TCR beta chain sequence and its context. Its antigen is still unknown. Quantitative molecular-barcoded 5'-RACE generated the TCR beta libraries. MiXCR, run by TCRdb on the 5' RACE reads, gives a single entry per CDR3 protein. Here the sample spans about 130,000 distinct CDR3 sequences, over 7% being singletons. V dropped 5 bases and J dropped 1 base, with 12 bases sitting between them. The germline V gene has CDR1 SGHTA and CDR2 FQGNSA. The CDR3 runs 15 residues. This sample is part of a study of CD8 T cells in ankylosing spondylitis. General study points: Disease-associated clonotypes exhibited CD8+ identity and were relatively infrequent in peripheral blood. About 8 highly homologous variants made up a TCR beta motif that seemed to typify ankylosing spondylitis blood. It was reported that disease-linked clones were significantly enriched in matched ankylosing spondylitis synovial fluid.

The sample consisted of blood, either unsorted or a sorted T cell fraction (not recorded which). V usage is TRBV7-2 and J usage is TRBJ1-5, with a weak D call TRBD1 (5 bases). This TCR was sampled from a male donor with ankylosing spondylitis or in good health (not recorded which). In DNA form, the CDR3 reads TGTGCCAGCAGCCCCGGGGCCTTCAGCAATCAGCCCCAGCATTTT. Protein sequence: CASSPGAFSNQPQHF.